This passage covers 30 T cell receptor beta chains from one sample sequenced in a study of cytomegalovirus exposure and HLA in healthy donors (dated by TCRdb to about 2017). The library came from the immunoSEQ multiplex PCR assay. The multiplex PCR relied on a mix of 60 forward primers for TCR Vbeta segments and 13 reverse primers for TCR Jbeta segments. The table was pulled from immuneACCESS by TCRdb, which kept in-frame rearrangements only. Such tables lose some clones; where checked, under half of the loss comes from unresolved V genes, and the rest has no known cause. The table for this sample lists under 200,000 clones; about 82% of them were counted only once. Approximately 7% of the sample goes to the ten largest clones. Sample: PBMCs. These receptors came from a woman between 25 and 40 years old in good health and CMV-seropositive.

This clone occurred once. A read error may produce the germline difference seen at one junction end. The CDR3 is CSSSFLKDSEKLFF. The DNA of the CDR3 is TGTTCCAGCAGCTTCCTTAAGGACAGCGAAAAACTGTTTTTT. J is TRBJ1-4 and V is TRBV7-9; D is possibly TRBD1 (6 bases). Germline V lookup: CDR1 SEHNR, CDR2 FQNEAQ (reference sequence). There are 14 residues in the CDR3.

This chain links TRBV28 with TRBJ2-7, with TRBD2 matching 8 bases. Germline CDR1 is MDHEN and CDR2 is SYDVKM. The V gene end was trimmed by 7 bases and the J gene end by 4 bases; junction bases not matched to a gene: 12. The CDR3 has 15 amino acids. CDR3 in amino acids: CASTPGGGGPYEQYF. CDR3 sequence (DNA): TGTGCCAGCACCCCGGGGGGCGGGGGGCCTTACGAGCAGTACTTC.

This chain joins TRBV2 and TRBJ1-1; D not resolved. The V gene's germline CDR1 is SNHLY and CDR2 FYNNEI. The V end was cut by 11 bases, the J end by 5 bases, with 18 bases between. The CDR3 consists of 13 residues. The CDR3 protein is CADRRFRETEAFF. In DNA, the CDR3 is TGTGCCGACCGTAGGTTTAGGGAGACTGAAGCTTTCTTT.

This chain links TRBV4-3 with TRBJ2-1; 11 bases line up with TRBD2. Trimming removed 1 base from V and 9 bases from J; junction bases left unmatched: 5. Germline CDR1 and CDR2: LGHNA and YSLEER. This CDR3 contains 15 residues. CDR3 sequence (DNA): TGCGCCAGCAGCCAAGTACTAGCGGGGGAAGGTGAGCAGTTCTTC. Protein: CASSQVLAGEGEQFF.

J is TRBJ2-1 and V is TRBV5-4, with 7 bases aligning to TRBD2. The CDR3 spans 16 residues. The germline CDR1 and CDR2 sequences are SGHNT and YYREEE (reference sequence). V lost 3 bases, J lost 0 bases, and 6 bases stayed unmatched. Here the CDR3 reads CASSSASGSSYNEQFF. DNA for the CDR3: TGTGCCAGCAGCTCCGCTAGCGGAAGCTCCTACAATGAGCAGTTCTTC.

The V gene is TRBV4-1, the J gene TRBJ1-6; D not resolved. The germline V gene has CDR1 MGHRA and CDR2 YSYEKL. V lost 1 base and J 10 bases, leaving 8 bases between the germline ends. This CDR3 is 13 amino acids long. The CDR3 nucleotides are TGCGCCAGCAGCCAAGGCGTGGTATCACCCCTCCACTTT. Its protein product is CASSQGVVSPLHF.

This chain uses TRBV6-5 with TRBJ1-2; TRBD1 might be the D (5 bases). This CDR3 is built from 15 residues. Germline CDR1 is MNHEY and CDR2 is SVGAGI. Trimming left V 5 bases short and J 8 bases short, with 21 bases between. The CDR3, as DNA: TGTGCCAGCAGTCCTGGAGGGACCGCTCGTCGGGGCTACACCTTC. Translating it yields CASSPGGTARRGYTF.

The chain combines TRBV11-2 with TRBJ2-3; weak D call: TRBD2 (7 bases). Per germline, CDR1 SGHAT and CDR2 FQNNGV. The CDR3 length is 17 residues. V was pared by 0 bases and J by 2 bases, with 15 bases between. The CDR3, as DNA: TGTGCCAGCAGCTTAGATGCGGCGGGGGCGAACACAGATACGCAGTATTTT. Its protein product is CASSLDAAGANTDTQYF.

The chain links TRBV4-2 to TRBJ2-5; 8 nucleotides agree with TRBD2. The germline V gene has CDR1 LGHNA and CDR2 YNFKEQ. V lost 1 base and J lost 5; bases outside the gene matches: 3. The CDR3 extends over 14 amino acids. The CDR3 DNA reads as TGTGCCAGCAGCCAAGCATCGGGAGGGGAGACCCAGTACTTC. Residues: CASSQASGGETQYF.

Only a few counts were recorded for this clone. V gene TRBV5-4 combines with J gene TRBJ1-1; D uncertain. Germline V gene lookup returns CDR1 SGHNT and CDR2 YYREEE (reference sequence). This CDR3 spans 14 amino acids. Between the trimmed V and J ends, which lost 7 bases and 5 bases, there was a span of 18 bases. CDR3 sequence: CASFDGYLGTEAFF. In nucleotides, the CDR3 is TGTGCCAGCTTCGACGGATACCTAGGAACTGAAGCTTTCTTT. The entire variable domain, with the rest obtained from reference TRBV5-4 and TRBJ1-1, is as follows: ETGVTQSPTHLIKTRGQQVTLRCSSQSGHNTVSWYQQALGQGPQFIFQYYREEENGRGNFPPRFSGLQFPNYSSELNVNALELDDSALYLCASFDGYLGTEAFFGQGTRLTVV.

The chain is built from TRBV7-9 and TRBJ1-4, with D hard to call. The CDR3 spans 15 residues. V gave up 2 bases and J gave up 0 bases, with 7 bases separating them. Germline V lookup: CDR1 SEHNR, CDR2 FQNEAQ (reference sequence). In nucleotides, the CDR3 is TGTGCCAGCAGCTTAATGGCAGCAACTAATGAAAAACTGTTTTTT. It specifies CASSLMAATNEKLFF.

The chain carries TRBV6-5 and TRBJ2-7, with D perhaps matching TRBD1 (6 bases). CDR1 MNHEY and CDR2 SVGAGI come from the germline V gene. Trimming took off 0 bases at V and 4 bases at J, with 10 bases between the two ends. The CDR3 consists of 14 residues. Written as DNA, the CDR3 is TGTGCCAGCAGTTACTCTGTGGACAGTTACGAGCAGTACTTC. Protein product: CASSYSVDSYEQYF.

This rearrangement joins TRBV5-1 to TRBJ1-3; 11 bases map to TRBD1. V was clipped by 4 bases and J by 4 bases; unmatched bases: 7. Germline values: CDR1 SGHRS, CDR2 YFSETQ. The CDR3 is 16 residues long. The CDR3 loop reads CASSLDRTGGGNTIYF. The CDR3 DNA follows: TGCGCCAGCAGCCTGGACAGGACAGGGGGCGGAAACACCATATATTTT.

This rearrangement joins TRBV5-1 to TRBJ2-2, with unresolved D. Trimming removed 4 bases at V and 0 bases at J, with 4 bases between. Germline V CDR1 and CDR2: SGHRS, YFSETQ. The CDR3 length is 13 residues. The CDR3 reads CASSPANTGELFF. The CDR3 region has the DNA TGCGCCAGCAGCCCAGCGAACACCGGGGAGCTGTTTTTT.

The J gene is TRBJ1-1, the V gene TRBV16; D is possibly TRBD1 (6 bases). The CDR3 spans 14 residues. The ends were cut back, 6 bases at V and 2 bases at J, with 13 bases in the middle. Germline V gene data show CDR1 as KGHSY and CDR2 as FQNENV. CDR3 loop: CASSLQGFNTEAFF. The CDR3 bases are TGTGCCAGCAGTCTTCAGGGGTTCAACACTGAAGCTTTCTTT. The full variable domain, its missing parts supplied by reference TRBV16 and TRBJ1-1, is GEEVAQTPKHLVRGEGQKAKLYCAPIKGHSYVFWYQQVLKNEFKFLISFQNENVFDETGMPKERFSAKCLPNSPCSLEIQATKLEDSAVYFCASSLQGFNTEAFFGQGTRLTVV.

The rearrangement links TRBV7-2 to TRBJ2-3; the D gene is possibly TRBD2 (7 bases). This CDR3 is built from 18 residues. The ends were cut back, 1 base at V and 6 bases at J, with 23 bases in the middle. Germline V gene lookup returns CDR1 SGHTA and CDR2 FQGNSA. CDR3 sequence: CASSLVRGADRYMDTQYF. CDR3 DNA sequence: TGTGCCAGCAGCTTAGTCCGGGGGGCCGATCGATATATGGATACGCAGTATTTT.

This clone has more than one count but fewer than ten. This chain joins TRBV13 and TRBJ1-4; TRBD1 matches 8 bases. Germline V gene sequence: CDR1 PRHDT, CDR2 FYEKMQ (reference sequence). This CDR3 has 16 amino acids. Trimming cost V 4 bases and J 5 bases; bases outside gene matches: 9. The CDR3 here is CASSSSRDRINEKLFF. In DNA, the CDR3 is TGTGCCAGCAGCTCGTCCCGGGACAGGATCAATGAAAAACTGTTTTTT.

V is TRBV7-2 and J is TRBJ1-2; 7 bases align to TRBD1. Germline trimming cut 2 bases from V and 4 bases from J; bases unmatched to any gene: 7. CDR1 is SGHTA, CDR2 FQGNSA, per germline. The CDR3 runs to 15 residues. Here the CDR3 DNA reads TGTGCCAGCAGCTTAAGGTCCAGGGGGGCCTATGGCTACACCTTC. Its protein is CASSLRSRGAYGYTF.

The chain combines TRBV5-4 with TRBJ2-7; TRBD1 is a possible D gene (6 bases). With 7 bases removed from V and 5 bases from J, the gap between germline ends came to 19 bases. The CDR3 runs 14 residues. Germline-derived CDR1 and CDR2 are SGHNT and YYREEE (reference sequence). The CDR3 DNA reads as TGTGCCAGCGCCCCGGGACACTCCTTCCACGAGCAGTACTTC. As protein: CASAPGHSFHEQYF.

This clone has more than one count but fewer than ten. This chain links TRBV4-3 with TRBJ2-1, with 9 bases aligning to TRBD1. Trimming at V came to 0 bases and at J to 9 bases, leaving 3 bases not matched to a gene. The CDR3 totals 14 residues. The germline CDR1 and CDR2 sequences are LGHNA and YSLEER. The CDR3 region has the DNA TGCGCCAGCAGCCAAGAGGGACAGGGTCTTGAGCAGTTCTTC. Its protein is CASSQEGQGLEQFF.

CDR3 bases: TGTGCCAGCAGCTCCAGGAGCGGGGAATGGGTTAACCAGCCCCAGCATTTT. Translating gives CASSSRSGEWVNQPQHF. The gene calls are TRBV5-6 and TRBJ1-5; no clear D. The CDR3 runs to 17 residues. The germline V and J ends were trimmed by 3 bases and 7 bases, with 23 bases remaining between them. CDR1 SGHDT and CDR2 YYEEEE come from the germline V gene.

V gene TRBV7-3 combines with J gene TRBJ2-5; 8 positions agree with TRBD2. CDR1 and CDR2 from the germline V gene are SGHTA and FQGTGA. The CDR3 covers 15 residues. Trimming cost V 2 bases and J 2 bases; bases outside gene matches: 4. This chain's CDR3 is CASSLQRGPQETQYF. The CDR3 nucleotides read TGTGCCAGCAGCTTACAGCGGGGGCCACAAGAGACCCAGTACTTC.

This clone was counted a few times. This sequence joins TRBV7-6 and TRBJ2-2; 7 positions match TRBD1. The CDR3 length is 15 residues. The ends lost 3 bases at V and 7 bases at J; junction bases unmatched: 8. Germline CDR1 and CDR2: SGHVS and FNYEAQ. The CDR3 DNA is TGTGCCAGCAGCTTGGTAGGGGGCGAAGGCGGGGAGCTGTTTTTT. This translates into CASSLVGGEGGELFF.

This clone was seen once. The CDR3 bases are TGTGCCAGCAGCCTGGACAGGGGCAATGAGCAGTTCTTC. Translating gives CASSLDRGNEQFF. The chain carries TRBV11-2 and TRBJ2-1, with 9 bases fitting TRBD1. The CDR3 length is 13 residues. The ends lost 5 bases at V and 6 bases at J; junction bases unmatched: 2. In germline, CDR1 is SGHAT, CDR2 FQNNGV.

The chain uses TRBV7-9 and TRBJ2-3; 13 bases fit TRBD2. J lost 6 bases, V lost 3 bases, and 9 bases had no gene match. There are 17 residues in the CDR3. Looked up from germline, CDR1 is SEHNR and CDR2 is FQNEAQ (reference sequence). CDR3 sequence reads: CASSFLSLAGGMDTQYF. DNA of the CDR3: TGTGCCAGCAGCTTCTTATCACTAGCGGGGGGGATGGATACGCAGTATTTT.

This clone was seen once. Other DNA variants within this sample encode the same CDR3. This chain connects TRBV5-1 to TRBJ2-1, with D perhaps TRBD2 (5 bases). V lost 0 bases, J lost 5 bases, and 6 bases lay in between. This CDR3 contains 13 residues. Germline CDR1 and CDR2: SGHRS and YFSETQ. The CDR3 loop is CASSLGGDNEQFF. CDR3 in DNA: TGCGCCAGCAGCTTGGGGGGAGACAATGAGCAGTTCTTC.

Turning to this clone: The junction does not match germline at one end; this may be a read error. V is TRBV11-1 and J is TRBJ1-3; possibly TRBD1 for D (6 bases). From germline, CDR1 is SGHAT and CDR2 FQDESV (reference sequence). The CDR3 is made up of 16 amino acids. The CDR3 protein is CASSPLLDSIGNTIYF. CDR3 bases: TGTGCCAGCAGCCCGCTCCTGGACAGCATTGGAAATACCATATATTTT.

The genes are TRBV21-1 and TRBJ1-4; the D call of TRBD1 is as the table states it, not checked on the DNA. TRBV21-1 is designated a pseudogene. The CDR3 extends over 19 amino acids. CDR3 region: CASSKGGTGLGWLNEKLFF. CDR3 bases: TGTGCCAGCAGCAAAGGGGGGACAGGGTTAGGTTGGCTTAATGAAAAACTGTTTTTT.

The CDR3 region has the DNA TGTGCCTGGAGAGGGTATGTCCAGGGGCATACTGAAGCTTTCTTT. It encodes CAWRGYVQGHTEAFF. The J gene is TRBJ1-1, the V gene TRBV30; tentative D call: TRBD1 (6 bases). This CDR3 contains 15 residues. Germline CDR1 GTSNPN, CDR2 SVGIG (reference sequence). Trimming pared 3 bases from V and 5 bases from J, leaving 19 bases between.

V is TRBV9 and J is TRBJ2-6; 7 bases fit TRBD2. CDR3 length: 18 residues. The trim removed 4 bases at V and 0 bases at J, leaving 10 bases unmatched. Germline V gene sequence: CDR1 SGDLS, CDR2 YYNGEE. CDR3 sequence reads: CASSRGDYSRSGANVLTF. The CDR3 DNA sequence: TGTGCCAGCAGCCGAGGGGACTATTCTCGCTCTGGGGCCAACGTCCTGACTTTC.